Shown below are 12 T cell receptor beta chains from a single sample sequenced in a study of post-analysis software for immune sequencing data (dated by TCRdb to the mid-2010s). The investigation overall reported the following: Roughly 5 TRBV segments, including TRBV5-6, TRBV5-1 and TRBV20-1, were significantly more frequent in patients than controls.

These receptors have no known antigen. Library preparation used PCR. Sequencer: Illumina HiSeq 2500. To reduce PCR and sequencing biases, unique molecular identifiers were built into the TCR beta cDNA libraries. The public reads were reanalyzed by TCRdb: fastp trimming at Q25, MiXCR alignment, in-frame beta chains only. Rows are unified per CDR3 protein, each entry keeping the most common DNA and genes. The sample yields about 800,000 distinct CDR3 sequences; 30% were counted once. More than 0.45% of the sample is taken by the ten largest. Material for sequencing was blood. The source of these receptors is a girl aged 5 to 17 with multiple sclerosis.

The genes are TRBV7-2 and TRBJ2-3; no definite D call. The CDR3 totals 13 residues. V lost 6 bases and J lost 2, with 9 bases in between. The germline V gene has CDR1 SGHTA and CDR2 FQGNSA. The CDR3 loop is CASRHLATDTQYF. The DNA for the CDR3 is TGTGCCAGCAGACACTTAGCCACAGATACGCAGTATTTT.

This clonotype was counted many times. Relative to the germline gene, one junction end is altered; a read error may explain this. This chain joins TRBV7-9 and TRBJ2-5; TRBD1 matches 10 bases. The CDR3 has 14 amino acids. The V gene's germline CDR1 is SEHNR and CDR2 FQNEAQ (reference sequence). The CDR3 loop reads CASSLRTGGETQYF. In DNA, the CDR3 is TGCGCCAGCAGCTTAAGGACAGGGGGAGAGACCCAGTACTTC.

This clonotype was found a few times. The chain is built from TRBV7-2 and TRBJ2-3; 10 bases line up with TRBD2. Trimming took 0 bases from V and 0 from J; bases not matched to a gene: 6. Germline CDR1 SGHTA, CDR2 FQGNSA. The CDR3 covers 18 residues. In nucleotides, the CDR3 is TGTGCCAGCAGCTTAGCGGCCACTAGCGGGACTAGCACAGATACGCAGTATTTT. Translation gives CASSLAATSGTSTDTQYF.

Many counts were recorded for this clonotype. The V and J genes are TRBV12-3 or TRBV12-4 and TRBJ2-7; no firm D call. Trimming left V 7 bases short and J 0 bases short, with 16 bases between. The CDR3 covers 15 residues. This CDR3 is CASTLAGRSSYEQYF. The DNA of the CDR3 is TGTGCCAGCACCCTGGCCGGTCGAAGCTCCTACGAGCAGTACTTC.

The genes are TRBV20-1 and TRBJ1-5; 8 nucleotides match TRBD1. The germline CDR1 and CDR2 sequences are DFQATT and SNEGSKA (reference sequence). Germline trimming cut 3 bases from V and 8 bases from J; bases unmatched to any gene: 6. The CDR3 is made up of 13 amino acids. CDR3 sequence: CSASRGRAEPQHF. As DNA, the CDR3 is TGCAGTGCTAGCAGGGGGCGCGCGGAGCCCCAGCATTTT.

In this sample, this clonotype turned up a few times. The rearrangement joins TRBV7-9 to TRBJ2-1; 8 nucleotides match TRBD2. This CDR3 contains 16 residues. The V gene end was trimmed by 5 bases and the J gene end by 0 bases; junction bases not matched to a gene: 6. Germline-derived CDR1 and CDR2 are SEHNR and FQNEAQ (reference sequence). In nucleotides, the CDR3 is TGTGCCAGCAGCCCCGCGGGGACTAGCTCCTACAATGAGCAGTTCTTC. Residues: CASSPAGTSSYNEQFF.

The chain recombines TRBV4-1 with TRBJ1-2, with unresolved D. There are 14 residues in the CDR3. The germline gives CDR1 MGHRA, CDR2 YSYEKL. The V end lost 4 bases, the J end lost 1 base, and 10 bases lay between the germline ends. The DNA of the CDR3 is TGCGCCAGCAGCCCCTGGACGAGTAACTATGGCTACACCTTC. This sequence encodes CASSPWTSNYGYTF.

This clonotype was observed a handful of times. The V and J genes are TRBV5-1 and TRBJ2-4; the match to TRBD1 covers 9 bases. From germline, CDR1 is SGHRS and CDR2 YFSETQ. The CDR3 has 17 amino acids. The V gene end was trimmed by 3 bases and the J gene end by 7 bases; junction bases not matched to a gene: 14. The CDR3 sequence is CASSSRSFTGGMNIQYF. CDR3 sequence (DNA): TGCGCCAGCAGCTCGCGATCCTTTACAGGGGGCATGAACATTCAGTACTTC.

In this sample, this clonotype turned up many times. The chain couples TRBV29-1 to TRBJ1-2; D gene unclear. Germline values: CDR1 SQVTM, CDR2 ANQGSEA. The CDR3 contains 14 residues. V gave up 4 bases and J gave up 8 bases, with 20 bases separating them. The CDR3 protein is CSVGESGYTQGYTF. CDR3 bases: TGCAGCGTTGGGGAGTCAGGCTATACTCAGGGCTACACCTTC.

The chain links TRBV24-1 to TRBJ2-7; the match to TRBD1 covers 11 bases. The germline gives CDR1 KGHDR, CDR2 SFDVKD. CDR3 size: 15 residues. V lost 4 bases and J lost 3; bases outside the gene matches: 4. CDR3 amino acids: CATSERTGGIYEQYF. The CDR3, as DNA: TGTGCCACCAGTGAGAGGACAGGGGGCATCTACGAGCAGTACTTC.

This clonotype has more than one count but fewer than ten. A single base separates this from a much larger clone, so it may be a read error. The CDR3 protein is CASSLRGGVGETQYF. CDR3 nucleotide sequence: TGTGCCAGCAGCCTGAGGGGGGGTGTGGGAGAGACCCAGTACTTC. V is TRBV7-2 and J is TRBJ2-5; perhaps TRBD2 as D (7 bases). Trimming removed 5 bases at V and 4 bases at J, with 17 bases between. CDR3 length equals 15 residues. Germline CDR1 SGHTA, CDR2 FQGNSA.

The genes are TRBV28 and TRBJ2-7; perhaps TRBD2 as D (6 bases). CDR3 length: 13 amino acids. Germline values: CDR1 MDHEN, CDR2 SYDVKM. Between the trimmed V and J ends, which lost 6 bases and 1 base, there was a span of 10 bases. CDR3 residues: CASRVGGSYEQYF. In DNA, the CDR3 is TGTGCCAGCAGGGTCGGGGGATCCTACGAGCAGTACTTC.